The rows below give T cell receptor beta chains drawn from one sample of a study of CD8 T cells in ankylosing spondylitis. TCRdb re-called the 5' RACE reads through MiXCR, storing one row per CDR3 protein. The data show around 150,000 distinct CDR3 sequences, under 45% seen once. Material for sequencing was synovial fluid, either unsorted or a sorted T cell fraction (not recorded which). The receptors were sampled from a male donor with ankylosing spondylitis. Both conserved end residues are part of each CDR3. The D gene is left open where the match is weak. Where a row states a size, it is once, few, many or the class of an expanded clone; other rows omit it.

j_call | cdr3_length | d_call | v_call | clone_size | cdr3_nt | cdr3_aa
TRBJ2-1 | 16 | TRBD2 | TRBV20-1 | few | TGCAGTGCTAGAGATCGGGAGGCCTACTCCTACAATGAGCAGTTCTTC | CSARDREAYSYNEQFF
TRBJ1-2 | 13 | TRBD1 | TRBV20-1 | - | TGCAGTGCTCCCGGCAGGGGGCTAAATGGCTACACCTTC | CSAPGRGLNGYTF
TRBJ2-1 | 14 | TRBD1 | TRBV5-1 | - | TGCGCCAGCAGCTCGGGACAGGGGTACAATGAGCAGTTCTTC | CASSSGQGYNEQFF
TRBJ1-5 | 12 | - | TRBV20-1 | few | TGCAGTGCTAGAGCCTCCAGGGGACCCCGGTATTTT | CSARASRGPRYF
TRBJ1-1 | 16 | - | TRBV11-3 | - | TGTGCCAGCAGCTTAGATCTGAGAGGAATGAACACTGAAGCTTTCTTT | CASSLDLRGMNTEAFF
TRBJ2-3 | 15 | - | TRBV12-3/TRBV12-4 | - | TGTGCCAGCAGCCCTAAAGAGGGACATGCGGATACGCAGTATTTT | CASSPKEGHADTQYF
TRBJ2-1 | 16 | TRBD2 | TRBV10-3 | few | TGTGCCATCAAGGGGTGTTACACTAGCGGGGGAAATGAGCAGTTCTTC | CAIKGCYTSGGNEQFF
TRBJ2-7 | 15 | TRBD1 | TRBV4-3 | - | TGCGCCAGCAGCCAGAGCGACAGGGGGCCCTACGAGCAGTACTTC | CASSQSDRGPYEQYF
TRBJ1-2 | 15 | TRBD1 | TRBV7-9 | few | TGTGCCAGCAGCTTAGCGCTCACAGGGGACGATGGCTACACCTTC | CASSLALTGDDGYTF
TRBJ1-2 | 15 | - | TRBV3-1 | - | TGTGCCAGCAGCCAAGATTTGGGGGGGCATCGTGGCTACACCTTC | CASSQDLGGHRGYTF
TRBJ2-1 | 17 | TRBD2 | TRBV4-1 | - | TGCGCCAGCAGCCAAGTTGGGCGACTAGCGGGTTACAATGAGCAGTTCTTC | CASSQVGRLAGYNEQFF
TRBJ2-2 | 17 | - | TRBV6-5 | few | TGTGCCAGCAGTTACCCCAAGGGGGGAATGGGCCCCGGGGAGCTGTTTTTT | CASSYPKGGMGPGELFF
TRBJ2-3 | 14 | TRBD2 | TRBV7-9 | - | TGTGCCAGCAGGGGGACTATATGGACAGATACGCAGTATTTT | CASRGTIWTDTQYF
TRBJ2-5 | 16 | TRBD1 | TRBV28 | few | TGTGCCAGCAGCTTTATTGGCACAGGGGAAAAGGAGACCCAGTACTTC | CASSFIGTGEKETQYF
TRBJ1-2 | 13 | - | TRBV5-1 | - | TGCGCCAGCTGGTCGGGGACGAGGGATGGCTACACCTTC | CASWSGTRDGYTF
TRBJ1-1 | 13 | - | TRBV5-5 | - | TGTGCCAGCAGCACGCCCGGGGGCACTGAAGCTTTCTTT | CASSTPGGTEAFF
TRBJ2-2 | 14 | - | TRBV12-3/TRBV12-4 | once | TGTGCCAGGTCTGGGTCGCCGAACACCGGGGAGCTGTTTTTT | CARSGSPNTGELFF
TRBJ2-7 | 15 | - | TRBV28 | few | TGTGCCAGCCACAAAATACAGGGAGAAGGGTGCGAGCAGTACTTC | CASHKIQGEGCEQYF
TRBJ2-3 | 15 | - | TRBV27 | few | TGTGCCAGCAGTTTTTTTTCGACCCAAAGAGATACGCAGTATTTT | CASSFFSTQRDTQYF
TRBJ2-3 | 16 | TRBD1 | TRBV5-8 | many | TGTGCCAGCAGGTCGCCGGGACAGGGTGTCGCAGATACGCAGTATTTT | CASRSPGQGVADTQYF
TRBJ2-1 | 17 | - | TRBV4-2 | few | TGTGCCAGCAGCCCACTAGGGCCCGGGGCTCAGGGCAATGAGCAGTTCTTC | CASSPLGPGAQGNEQFF
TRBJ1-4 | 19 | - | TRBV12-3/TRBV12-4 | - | TGTGCCAGCAGTCCCCGGGAAGGGAAGGTTAAGTGGGGAGGTGAAAAACTGTTTTTT | CASSPREGKVKWGGEKLFF
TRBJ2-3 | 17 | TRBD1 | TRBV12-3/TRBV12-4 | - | TGTGCCAGCAGTTTAGAATACAGGGGGCGAGTCACAGATACGCAGTATTTT | CASSLEYRGRVTDTQYF
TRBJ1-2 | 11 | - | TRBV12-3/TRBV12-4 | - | TGTGCCAGCAGTTTCGGTTACGGCTACACCTTC | CASSFGYGYTF
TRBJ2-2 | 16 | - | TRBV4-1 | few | TGCGCCAGCAGCCAAGAGGGCTCCGGGGACACCGGGGAGCTGTTTTTT | CASSQEGSGDTGELFF
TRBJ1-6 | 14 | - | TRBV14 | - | TGTGCCAGCAGCCAAGAGCCCAAAAATTCACCCCTCCACTTT | CASSQEPKNSPLHF
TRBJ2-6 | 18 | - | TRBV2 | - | TGTGCCTCAATACTCCAATGGACAACGAACTCTGGGGCCAACGTCCTGACTTTC | CASILQWTTNSGANVLTF
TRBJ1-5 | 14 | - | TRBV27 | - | TGTGCCAGCAGTTTAATCGAGGGGAATCAGCCCCAGCATTTT | CASSLIEGNQPQHF
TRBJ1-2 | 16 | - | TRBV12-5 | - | TGTGCTAGTGGTTTGGCTATTCTGACTTATAACTATGGCTACACCTTC | CASGLAILTYNYGYTF
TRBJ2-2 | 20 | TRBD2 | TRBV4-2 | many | TGTGCCAGCAGCCAGACCGACGGGGCTAGCGGGAGGGGGCCCCCCGGGGAGCTGTTTTTT | CASSQTDGASGRGPPGELFF
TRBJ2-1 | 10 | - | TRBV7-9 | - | TGTGCCAGCAGCCCAAATGAGCAGTTCTTC | CASSPNEQFF
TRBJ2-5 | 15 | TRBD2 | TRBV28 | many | TGTGCCAGCACGGCGACTAGCGGGAGTTGGGAGACCCAGTACTTC | CASTATSGSWETQYF